This note documents a single T cell receptor (beta chain) sequence. The sample comes from a study of T-cell reconstitution after alpha-beta-depleted transplantation in children. Looked up from germline, CDR1 is KGHSH and CDR2 is LQKENI. The CDR3 totals 15 residues. The V gene lost 3 bases and the J gene lost 3 bases, with 13 bases spanning the gap. Unique molecular identifiers featured in how the TCRbeta library was prepared. One entry per CDR3 protein, called by TCRdb with MiXCR from the PCR reads. The sample lists about 690,000 distinct CDR3 sequences; around a sixth were seen once. J is TRBJ2-3 and V is TRBV18; weak D call: TRBD1 (6 bases). The source was PBMCs from the stem cell graft donor, collected from the stem cell graft. The clonotype originates from a human donor who donated a stem cell graft to a child with acute myeloid leukemia. In DNA, the CDR3 is TGTGCCAGCTCACCTCAGGGGACACATACAGATACGCAGTATTTT. It specifies CASSPQGTHTDTQYF.